A single sample gave rise to the 25 T cell receptor beta chains below, sequenced in a study of T cells in women clearing cervical HPV infection. The data were produced by immunoSEQ multiplex PCR, yet TCRdb's version contains in-frame clones alone and is incomplete. The sample's table shows roughly 20,000 clones. Sequenced material: blood buffy coat. All receptors come from a woman aged 18-70 years with a cervical HPV16 infection that either progressed to CIN3+ or cleared (not recorded which).

As for this clone: The read halts 3 residues ahead of the CDR3 end, with the missing end drawn from the germline J gene. This sequence joins TRBV6-2 or TRBV6-3 and TRBJ2-7; tentative D call: TRBD1 (5 bases). V was cut by 7 bases and J by 2 bases, with 12 bases left in between. CDR1 MNHEY and CDR2 SVGEGT come from the germline V gene. The CDR3 totals 13 residues. CDR3 DNA, as far as it was read: TGTGCCAGCACCGTCAGGGCCCCCTACGAG. It yields the protein CASTVRAPYE. The whole CDR3 region reads CASTVRAPYEQYF.

About this clone itself: The sequenced fragment ends 3 residues before the CDR3 boundary, so the rest is inferred from the germline J gene. This chain uses TRBV20-1 with TRBJ2-3, with TRBD2 matching over 7 bases. The CDR3 is made up of 18 amino acids. The junction had 17 bases not matched to a gene; V was cut back by 4 bases and J by 1 base. Germline CDR1 and CDR2: DFQATT and SNEGSKA (reference sequence). CDR3 residues: CSANGPRERGRGTDTQYF. The part of the CDR3 DNA that was read is TGCAGTGCTAATGGGCCGCGGGAGCGGGGACGGGGCACAGATACG.

As to this clone: The CDR3 extends 3 residues past the end of the read, so its final part is completed from the germline J gene. The chain recombines TRBV2 with TRBJ2-5; TRBD1 matches at 8 bases. The CDR3 length is 13 residues. The germline V gene has CDR1 SNHLY and CDR2 FYNNEI. V lost 9 bases and J lost 1; bases outside the gene matches: 4. The covered CDR3 bases are TGTGCCAGTCTCAGGGGGCCCCAAGAGACC. Translating gives CASLRGPQET. The entire CDR3 protein is CASLRGPQETQYF.

Turning to this clone: The CDR3 end is not reached by the read, which stops 3 residues before it; the germline J gene fills it in. The chain joins TRBV7-2 to TRBJ2-7; 7 bases match TRBD1. The CDR3 contains 14 residues. Germline V gene lookup returns CDR1 SGHTA and CDR2 FQGNSA. After removal of 5 bases from V and 5 bases from J, the junction contained 9 bases not matched to a gene. The CDR3 loop reads CASSPGNRGNEQYF. The covered CDR3 bases are TGTGCCAGCAGCCCCGGGAACAGGGGAAACGAG.

By frequency, this clone registers medium-sized. The read terminates 3 residues ahead of where the CDR3 ends, so the germline J gene completes it. The V and J genes are TRBV19 and TRBJ2-3; D perhaps matches TRBD2 (5 bases). V was cut by 5 bases and J by 2 bases, with 11 bases left in between. The CDR3 length is 14 residues. Germline CDR1 LNHDA, CDR2 SQIVND (reference sequence). CDR3 amino acids: CASSLTTTTDTQYF. CDR3 bases read: TGTGCCAGTAGTCTGACTACTACCACAGATACG.

In the case of this clone: Read coverage stops 3 residues before the CDR3 terminus; the germline J gene supplies the remainder. V is TRBV5-4 and J is TRBJ1-4; 9 bases line up with TRBD1. Germline V gene data show CDR1 as SGHNT and CDR2 as YYREEE (reference sequence). This CDR3 contains 15 residues. This CDR3 reads CASSLEGTGNSPLFF. The CDR3 bases that were read are TGTGCCAGCAGCTTGGAGGGGACAGGGAATTCACCA.

Comment on this clone: From the germline J gene comes the end of the CDR3, since the read stops 3 residues before it. J is TRBJ2-1 and V is TRBV7-2; no reliable D call. CDR3 length: 15 residues. Looked up from germline, CDR1 is SGHTA and CDR2 is FQGNSA. The ends were cut back, 0 bases at V and 3 bases at J, with 9 bases in the middle. The CDR3 reads CASSLARPGYNEQFF. The sequenced part of the CDR3 DNA is TGTGCCAGCAGCTTAGCGCGTCCAGGCTACAATGAG.

With respect to this clone: The read falls 3 residues short of the CDR3 end, and the missing part is taken from the germline J gene. The rearrangement joins TRBV30 to TRBJ2-3; 7 positions match TRBD2. This CDR3 spans 14 amino acids. Germline assignment: CDR1 GTSNPN and CDR2 SVGIG (reference sequence). The CDR3 here is CAWSVGSGRETQYF. CDR3 bases read: TGTGCCTGGAGTGTAGGTTCAGGGAGGGAGACG.

As regards this clone: The read terminates 3 residues ahead of where the CDR3 ends, so the germline J gene completes it. The chain joins TRBV6-1 to TRBJ1-2; the D is unclear. Germline CDR1 reads MNHNS; CDR2 reads SASEGT. Deletions cut 2 bases from V and 4 bases from J, with 8 bases between. The CDR3 spans 13 residues. The CDR3 region is CASSETAVYGYTF. Partial CDR3 DNA: TGTGCCAGCAGTGAAACGGCGGTCTATGGC.

As for this clone: The read terminates 3 residues before the CDR3 end, so the remaining end is supplied by the germline J gene. This rearrangement joins TRBV7-2 to TRBJ2-3, with TRBD1 matching over 7 bases. CDR1 SGHTA and CDR2 FQGNSA come from the germline V gene. The CDR3 runs to 12 residues. The part of the CDR3 DNA that was read is TGTGCCAGCAGCCCAGAGACAGGGTCG. This sequence encodes CASSPETGS. The whole CDR3 reads CASSPETGSQYF.

A remark on this clone: The observed sequence ends 3 residues before the CDR3 terminus, with the missing tail filled in from the germline J gene. The rearrangement uses TRBV20-1 and TRBJ1-4; 10 bases line up with TRBD1. This CDR3 has 13 residues. Germline V CDR1 and CDR2: DFQATT, SNEGSKA (reference sequence). Germline trimming cut 4 bases from V and 5 bases from J; bases unmatched to any gene: 1. The CDR3 bases that were read are TGCAGTGCTACGGGACAGGGGAATGAAAAA. It translates to CSATGQGNEK. The whole CDR3 protein reads CSATGQGNEKLFF.

About this clone: The read ends 3 residues early relative to the CDR3; the germline J gene fills the gap. The chain joins TRBV20-1 to TRBJ2-3, with D possibly TRBD1 on 5 matching bases. Germline V gene sequence: CDR1 DFQATT, CDR2 SNEGSKA (reference sequence). Deletions cut 8 bases from V and 0 bases from J, with 18 bases between. The CDR3 sequence is 15 residues long. CDR3 bases read: TGCAGTCCCTCCCCCCGGACACCTAGCACAGATACG. It yields the protein CSPSPRTPSTDT. The whole CDR3 is CSPSPRTPSTDTQYF.

About this clone: The read terminates 3 residues ahead of where the CDR3 ends, so the germline J gene completes it. This chain joins TRBV20-1 and TRBJ2-3; TRBD1 agrees at 7 bases. CDR1 is DFQATT, CDR2 SNEGSKA, per germline (reference sequence). The CDR3 is 15 amino acids. Trimming took 6 bases from V and 1 from J; bases not matched to a gene: 10. The CDR3 DNA, read in part, is TGCAGTGCCCGAAGACAGGGAGCGGGCACAGATACG. Its translation is CSARRQGAGTDT. The whole CDR3 sequence is CSARRQGAGTDTQYF.

Its frequency marks this clone as medium-sized. Read coverage stops 3 residues before the CDR3 terminus; the germline J gene supplies the remainder. The chain combines TRBV7-3 with TRBJ2-2, with TRBD2 matching 11 bases. Trimming at V came to 5 bases and at J to 3 bases, leaving 2 bases not matched to a gene. The V gene's germline CDR1 is SGHTA and CDR2 FQGTGA. This CDR3 is 15 amino acids long. CDR3 residues: CASSPSGGYTGELFF. The sequenced part of the CDR3 DNA is TGTGCCAGCAGCCCTAGCGGGGGGTACACCGGGGAG.

Points on this clone: The read comes to an end 3 residues before the CDR3 does, leaving the germline J gene to fill in the end. V and J are TRBV19 and TRBJ1-2, with 11 positions matching TRBD1. The germline V gene encodes CDR1 LNHDA and CDR2 SQIVND (reference sequence). The CDR3 has 15 amino acids. The V segment lost 5 bases and the J segment 4 bases; nucleotides outside the gene matches: 6. The CDR3 spells CASSAPGTGGYGYTF. The sequenced CDR3 bases are TGTGCCAGTAGTGCTCCTGGGACAGGGGGCTATGGC.

Points on this clone: The read is 3 residues too short to cover the CDR3 end, so that end is filled in from the germline J gene. J is TRBJ2-2 and V is TRBV19; 8 nucleotides line up with TRBD2. The V gene's germline CDR1 is LNHDA and CDR2 SQIVND (reference sequence). Trimming took 6 bases from V and 6 from J; bases not matched to a gene: 3. CDR3 length: 13 amino acids. The CDR3 DNA, read in part, is TGTGCCAGTAGCGGGGGGGCAGCCGGGGAG. Translation gives CASSGGAAGE. In full, the CDR3 is CASSGGAAGELFF.

On this clone: With the read ending 3 residues before the CDR3 end, the germline J gene is used to fill in that end. The chain employs TRBV29-1 and TRBJ2-5, with no clear D. The germline CDR1 and CDR2 sequences are SQVTM and ANQGSEA. Trimming removed 3 bases from V and 2 bases from J, with 10 bases in between. The CDR3 spans 13 residues. Incomplete CDR3 DNA: TGCAGCGTTGATCGCCGGGTTCAAGAGACC. Protein: CSVDRRVQET. The complete CDR3 reads CSVDRRVQETQYF.

Concerning this clone itself: With the read ending 3 residues before the CDR3 end, the germline J gene is used to fill in that end. The chain carries TRBV10-3 and TRBJ2-2; 9 nucleotides match TRBD2. The V and J ends lost 6 bases and 0 bases, in that order; junction bases with no gene match: 5. This CDR3 is built from 16 residues. Germline V gene lookup returns CDR1 ENHRY and CDR2 SYGVKD. Partial CDR3 DNA: TGTGCCATCAGCATGACTAGCGGAGCGAACACCGGGGAG. Translation gives CAISMTSGANTGE. The full CDR3 protein reads CAISMTSGANTGELFF.

Remarks on this clone: The read terminates 3 residues ahead of where the CDR3 ends, so the germline J gene completes it. The chain is built from TRBV5-4 and TRBJ1-2, with D possibly being TRBD1 (6 bases). The V and J ends lost 2 bases and 4 bases respectively, with 12 bases between them. This CDR3 region has 14 residues. Germline loops: CDR1 SGHNT, CDR2 YYREEE (reference sequence). The covered CDR3 bases are TGTGCCAGCAGCTTAAACAGGGTCGGCTATGGC. Translating it yields CASSLNRVGYG. The full CDR3 is CASSLNRVGYGYTF.

In regard to this clone: The CDR3 goes on 3 residues after the read ends, and that part is filled in from the germline J gene. The chain combines TRBV6-2 or TRBV6-3 with TRBJ2-3, with 8 bases aligning to TRBD1. CDR1 and CDR2 from the germline V gene are MNHEY and SVGEGT. The CDR3 spans 15 residues. CDR3 DNA (partial): TGTGCCAGCAGTTACGCGGACAGGGTTTGGGAGACG. Translating gives CASSYADRVWET. The full CDR3 sequence reads CASSYADRVWETQYF.

Regarding this clone: The read comes to an end 3 residues before the CDR3 does, leaving the germline J gene to fill in the end. This chain links TRBV29-1 with TRBJ2-7; the match to TRBD1 covers 9 bases. V was pared by 5 bases and J by 5 bases, with 7 bases of the junction left unmatched. Germline V gene sequence: CDR1 SQVTM, CDR2 ANQGSEA. This CDR3 region has 13 residues. The CDR3 here is CSVWTGARHEQYF. The part of the CDR3 DNA that was read is TGCAGCGTTTGGACAGGGGCGCGCCACGAG.

Note on this clone: The DNA ends 3 residues before the CDR3 does, and the rest of the CDR3 is filled in from the germline J gene. This rearrangement joins TRBV7-9 to TRBJ2-3; TRBD1 is a possible D gene (6 bases). This CDR3 has 14 residues. CDR1 and CDR2 (germline): SEHNR, FQNEAQ (reference sequence). CDR3 sequence: CASSPKGDGQPQYF. The sequenced CDR3 bases are TGTGCCAGCAGCCCGAAGGGGGACGGTCAGCCG.

Notes on this clone: The CDR3 end falls 3 residues outside the read, so it is completed with the germline J gene. The rearrangement joins TRBV2 to TRBJ2-5; a possible D gene is TRBD2 (6 bases). The V and J ends lost 3 bases and 6 bases respectively, with 20 bases between them. The CDR3 runs to 16 residues. The germline gives CDR1 SNHLY, CDR2 FYNNEI. The CDR3 DNA, read in part, is TGTGCCAGCAGTGACGGGGGTCCCCCCGGTCGACAGACC. Translation gives CASSDGGPPGRQT. The CDR3 in full is CASSDGGPPGRQTQYF.

In the case of this clone: The read halts 3 residues ahead of the CDR3 end, with the missing end drawn from the germline J gene. The chain carries TRBV19 and TRBJ2-2, with D possibly matching TRBD2 (5 bases). CDR3 length: 14 amino acids. V was shortened by 10 bases and J by 1 base, with 13 bases between the two germline ends. The germline gives CDR1 LNHDA, CDR2 SQIVND (reference sequence). The CDR3 loop reads CAISPRGNTGELFF. The part of the CDR3 DNA that was read is TGTGCCATTAGCCCCCGGGGGAACACCGGGGAG.

With respect to this clone: The read ends 3 residues early relative to the CDR3; the germline J gene fills the gap. The chain has TRBV20-1 and TRBJ1-4, with TRBD1 as a possible D gene (6 bases). CDR1 is DFQATT and CDR2 is SNEGSKA in the germline V gene (reference sequence). The CDR3 runs 14 residues. Trimming shortened V by 1 base and J by 4 bases, and 10 bases separated the two germline ends. The covered CDR3 bases are TGCAGTGCTAGAGTGGGGGGGCATAATGAAAAA. Its protein is CSARVGGHNEK. The entire CDR3 sequence reads CSARVGGHNEKLFF.